This TCR beta chain was captured by sequencing in a study of CD8 T cells in ankylosing spondylitis. Overall study results and limits: Relatively scarce in peripheral blood, disease-linked clones were CD8+. Apparently characteristic of ankylosing spondylitis blood was a TCR beta motif (roughly eight highly homologous variants). Reports say disease-linked clones showed up significantly more in matched ankylosing spondylitis synovial fluid.

This clonotype is medium-sized (0.01 to 0.1%). Its antigen remains unknown. Library preparation for TCR beta used quantitative 5'-RACE with molecular barcodes. TCRdb fed the 5' RACE reads into MiXCR, producing one record per CDR3 protein. The table records 25,000 to 30,000 distinct CDR3 sequences, about 5.1% of them present only once. The clonotype was recovered from a female donor with ankylosing spondylitis or in good health (not recorded which). Sequencing used blood, either unsorted or a sorted T cell fraction (not recorded which).

The DNA for the CDR3 is TGTGCCAGCAGCGAATCGGCTAATCAGCCCCAGCATTTT. Its translation: CASSESANQPQHF. The V and J genes are TRBV9 and TRBJ1-5; D is undetermined. The CDR3 runs 13 residues. Trimming shortened V by 3 bases and J by 4 bases, and 8 bases separated the two germline ends. Germline CDR1 SGDLS, CDR2 YYNGEE.